This T cell receptor beta chain was retrieved from a study of cytomegalovirus exposure and HLA in healthy donors. PCR used 60 Vbeta primers and 13 Jbeta primers. Clones were read by immunoSEQ multiplex PCR, and TCRdb kept only the in-frame ones, dropping some. The sample lists approximately 300,000 clones, 80% seen once, with roughly 0.3% in the top ten. J gave up 2 bases and V 3 bases, and 5 bases lay outside the gene matches. CDR1 and CDR2 from the germline V gene are SGHTA and FQGTGA. CDR3 length equals 15 residues. Material: PBMCs. The TCR originated in a girl aged 2-15 years in good health and CMV-seronegative. The chain has TRBV7-3 and TRBJ2-3; the match to TRBD2 covers 7 bases. CDR3 residues: CASSFLAAFTDTQYF. The CDR3 DNA is TGTGCCAGCAGCTTTCTAGCGGCGTTCACAGATACGCAGTATTTT.